This T cell receptor beta chain is drawn from a study of cytomegalovirus exposure and HLA in healthy donors (dated by TCRdb to the late 2010s). At the level of the whole study: An earlier analysis of several hundred of the donors reported 250 to 350 Gb of sequence data and about 100 million unique TCR beta sequences from roughly 180 million T cells. About 280 gigabases of sequencing data and roughly 90 million unique TCR sequences were included in an early release covering about 700 HLA-typed donors. Of the 300 to 450 genotyped donors, approximately 81% were placed in the genetic ancestry cluster associated with self-reported Caucasian donors. The study aimed to test whether signatures of past pathogen exposure could be identified by cataloging public T cell receptors. The study profiled the T cell repertoires of 666 subjects by immunosequencing and related them to cytomegalovirus serostatus. In addition to the first cohort of several hundred subjects, a separate validation cohort of 130 or so different subjects was used. To predict cytomegalovirus infection status, the study combined high-throughput TCR immunosequencing, statistical association of individual TCRs with disease status, and machine learning. A later analysis re-analyzed previously published TCR beta repertoires from approximately 670 donors and added high-resolution HLA genotyping to study TCR occurrence patterns. The later analysis used no new phenotypic data to find candidate immune exposures, relying instead on TCR beta sequences and their occurrence across donors. In an earlier analysis of 500 to 650 of the donors, high-throughput TCR beta sequencing was used to judge whether each TCR beta V gene segment behaved as functional or pseudogenic. Donor age, sex, ethnicity and CMV serostatus were collected together with the repertoire data. Genome-wide SNP genotypes for about 65% of the 666 donors were used in a later genetic analysis, which treated that subset as a discovery cohort. All discovery cohort repertoires had been generated on a single sequencing platform. Both class I and class II loci were covered by HLA typing, at four-digit resolution. The number of typed donors differed by locus: about 620-640 for A, B, C, DRB1 and DQB1; 522 for DQA1; approximately 610 for DPA1; and about 450 for DPB1. Because of strong linkage in the cohort, roughly five DR-DQ haplotypes were treated as single units for association and clustering. Among roughly 400 genotyped donors of the cohort, an average of about 240,000 unique TCR beta nucleotide sequences were sequenced per donor, around 20% of them non-productive.

The study at large found these results: Most TCR sequences were observed very rarely across donors, whereas some public TCRs were present in many individuals. According to the authors, the approach could potentially be generalized to other disease states and immunological phenotypes. Assigning TCR associations to individual alleles was difficult when HLA alleles, especially DR and DQ, strongly co-occurred. In a later analysis, HLA-associated TCR beta chains showed more clonal expansion and lower generation probabilities than non-associated chains that were equally common. The study listed 150 to 200 TCR beta chains as associated with cytomegalovirus. The 87-base-pair reads could not distinguish some IMGT-functional V segments, including TRBV6-2 and TRBV6-3, so those segments were excluded. An association between a missense DCLRE1C variant and V-gene and J-gene trimming of TCR beta chains was found in a later genetic analysis and replicated in an independent cohort. The earlier analysis of 587 of the donors excluded roughly 16 rarely observed V segments, including chromosome 9 orphons, because counts were too low. For the cohort, immune exposure information was limited to CMV serostatus. Linkage disequilibrium might explain the correlated functional status among segregating V segments, but an unknown experimental factor could not be ruled out. A further reported finding was that TCR beta sequences accurately predicted the HLA-A and HLA-B alleles for most subjects in the first cohort. According to a later genetic analysis, donors in an Asian-associated ancestry cluster had fewer N-insertions in productive TCRs than the roughly 670-donor mean. In a later analysis, several top co-occurrence clusters were reported to appear linked to parvovirus B19, influenza, CMV and Epstein-Barr virus. A later analysis found that TCR association rates varied across HLA loci, with DRB1 alleles showing the most associated TCRs and HLA-C alleles the fewest. In a later analysis, about 16,000 TCR beta sequences were associated with specific HLA alleles at a false discovery rate of 0.05. A group of highly shared sequence variants was considered likely to be a technical artifact of the sequencing pipeline. Three of the identified cytomegalovirus-associated TCR beta chains were confirmed in vitro to be specific for cytomegalovirus antigens. Sequencing depth was assumed to be roughly uniform across donors in the presence/absence analyses, though that assumption may not hold. Broadly in line with IMGT annotations, most TCR beta V segments showed up in productive rearrangements about 87% or about 30% of the time in an earlier analysis of approximately 600 of the donors. In a later analysis, most CMV-associated TCR beta chains were found to appear HLA-restricted, with HLA associations seemingly driven largely by CMV exposure. Cytomegalovirus status was reported to be diagnosed by the classifier with high specificity and sensitivity in both the original and validation cohorts. Because HLA typing was missing for some donors at each locus, association tests included only the typed subset. Only TCR beta chains were sequenced in this cohort, and the absence of alpha or paired-chain data limited detectable features.

Details on this clone: Which antigen it targets is not known. One base away there is no much larger clone; base qualities are not given.

The cohort consisted of hundreds of healthy bone marrow donors. Cohort members were all nominally healthy when sampled, although unrecorded immune exposures were likely present. The donor tested CMV seropositive and was one of the 289 seropositive cohort members. Each donor provided a peripheral blood sample, and peripheral blood mononuclear cells were used for TCR beta sequencing. Genomic DNA extraction from the blood cell samples was performed with the Qiagen DNeasy Blood Extraction Kit. The CDR3, from cysteine to phenylalanine, totals 11 residues. The kept DNA is CDR3 alone, 33 bases in frame from the first base. Based on the germline V gene, the CDR1 and CDR2 sequences are SGDLS and YYNGEE. Libraries were built with the immunoSEQ multiplex PCR assay. For the multiplex PCR, a mixture combining 60 forward primers for TCR Vbeta segments and 13 reverse primers for TCR Jbeta segments was used. The CDR3 region of rearranged TCR beta genes was amplified from genomic DNA by a multiplex PCR assay. The Illumina HiSeq System was used to sequence the amplified TCR beta libraries as 87-base-pair reads. The published analysis was carried out like this. A later analysis tallied some 79 million unique TCR beta chains across the approximately 670 repertoires, and approximately 9.9 million of those chains were shared by two or more donors. To remove PCR and sequencing errors, raw reads were error-corrected and collapsed into unique sequences using a nearest-neighbor algorithm that merged closely related sequences. Alignment of CDR3 sequences to IMGT reference sequences was used to assign V, D and J gene segments. For a sequence to be retained, a match of at least six nucleotides was required to both a V gene segment and a J gene segment. A rearrangement counted as productive if the CDR3 had no stop codons and remained in frame with V and J, and every other rearrangement counted as non-productive. CDR3 was defined according to IMGT convention as the region running from the second conserved V-encoded cysteine to the conserved J-encoded phenylalanine. The earlier analysis of fewer than 750 of the donors excluded sequences that lacked an unambiguous match to a single V gene segment. In an earlier analysis of roughly 500 of the donors, V segments were called functional above 56.7% productive rearrangements and were called segregating when the between-donor standard deviation exceeded 5%. A statistical classification framework was built for diagnosing cytomegalovirus status from the catalog of TCR beta chain sequences. In a later analysis, V and J genes were assigned by comparing TCR nucleotide sequences against IMGT/GENE-DB human TR gene sequences. In a later analysis, CDR3 sequences and most-parsimonious VDJ recombination scenarios were assigned using the TCRdist pipeline. In a later analysis, every TCR beta chain was defined by the combination of its CDR3 amino acid sequence and its V-gene family, and reads without a unique V-gene family were dropped. As a way to deal with suspected cross-contamination and a sequencing artifact, a later analysis dropped 500 to 700 nucleotide sequences that were highly shared and had low generation probability. A later analysis calculated a clonal expansion index for each public chain from normalized within-repertoire ranks of inferred template counts. A later analysis computed generation probabilities with a VDJ recombination model fitted to out-of-frame rearrangements, and checked the results against IGoR. In a later analysis, hypergeometric tests were used to score TCR-TCR, TCR-HLA and TCR-CMV co-occurrence, with a repertoire-size bias correction applied to TCR pairs. A later analysis estimated false discovery rates by permuting HLA or CMV assignments 20 times. In a later analysis, co-occurring TCRs were grouped using DBSCAN, with TCRdist sequence similarity added in when clustering inside HLA-allele-positive subsets. Co-occurrence clustering excluded repertoires with fewer than 30,000 or more than 120,000 public chains, plus five with anomalous nucleotide sharing. TCRdb re-hosts the immuneACCESS table, in-frame sequences only. Its copies lack some clones; in the studies checked, an unresolved V gene accounts for under half of them, and the cause for the rest is not known. The V and J calls and the clone size are those of that table, but D and trimming were determined from the DNA. Recorded for this sample are about 130,000 clones; 65% to 85% of them occurred a single time. The ten largest account for 4% of the sample.

Input material: PBMCs. The sequence came from a man aged 18-30 years in good health and CMV-seropositive. In this chain, TRBV9 is recombined with TRBJ2-5; the D gene identity is not certain. Judging by the DNA end, TRBJ2-7 fits better; the J call may be wrong. The sequenced DNA: TGTGCCAGCAGCGATCGCTACGAGCAGTACTTC. Its translation reads: CASSDRYEQYF.